This record looks at one T cell receptor (beta chain) sequence and its context. What it recognizes is unknown. This specimen comes from a study of cytomegalovirus exposure and HLA in healthy donors. At the level of the study: The approximately 120 million unique TCR beta sequences, from around 200 million T cells, were found by an earlier analysis.

Notes on the study in general: TCR beta V- and J-gene trimming, according to a later analysis, was linked to a missense DCLRE1C variant.

Germline V gene lookup returns CDR1 SEHNR and CDR2 FQNEAQ (reference sequence). This CDR3 contains 18 residues. Unmatched junction bases numbered 11, after V lost 5 bases and J lost 2 bases. PCR primers comprised 60 Vbeta and 13 Jbeta primers. TCRdb's copy holds only in-frame clones and misses some; the assay was immunoSEQ multiplex PCR. This table has about 190,000 clones, roughly 81% appearing once. The source material was PBMCs. The clonotype comes from a woman aged 30 to 39 in good health and CMV-seropositive. The V gene is TRBV7-9, the J gene TRBJ2-3, with 12 nucleotides matching TRBD2. Here the CDR3 DNA reads TGTGCCAGCAGCGCTCGGTCCCTAGCGGGAGGGACCACAGATACGCAGTATTTT. Its protein product is CASSARSLAGGTTDTQYF. Looking up the rest from reference TRBV7-9 and TRBJ2-3 gives the full variable domain: DTGVSQNPRHKITKRGQNVTFRCDPISEHNRLYWYRQTLGQGPEFLTYFQNEAQLEKSRLLSDRFSAERPKGSFSTLEIQRTEQGDSAMYLCASSARSLAGGTTDTQYFGPGTRLTVL.